These T cell receptor beta chains were read from a single sample in a study of blood T cell repertoires in COVID-19. The assay was immunoSEQ multiplex PCR, and TCRdb's table has in-frame clones only and misses some. In the table there are approximately 300,000 clones, about nine tenths of which are singletons. Sequenced input: peripheral blood. Receptors originate from a woman in her 30s with COVID-19, enrolled during active disease. Both conserved end residues are part of each CDR3. Fields, in order: J gene, CDR3 length, V gene, CDR3 protein.

>TRBJ1-1|15|TRBV2
CASSQSRTVNTEAFF
>TRBJ2-3|12|TRBV5-1
CASSPRGYTQYF
>TRBJ1-2|16|TRBV11-2
CASSELKGQAPYGYTF
>TRBJ1-2|13|TRBV29-1
CSVGGASLNGYTF
>TRBJ1-6|13|TRBV6-6
CASSSPSNSPLHF
>TRBJ2-6|15|TRBV2
CASWPLNSGANVLTF
>TRBJ2-7|13|TRBV5-1
CASRELGVYEQYF
>TRBJ1-2|12|TRBV30
CAWSPLAGGFTF
>TRBJ2-7|13|TRBV10-3
CAISGGEGVEQYF
>TRBJ1-5|14|TRBV19
CASSRGQGVQPQHF
>TRBJ2-1|15|TRBV19
CASSKPSGGYNEQFF
>TRBJ2-1|13|TRBV6-2/TRBV6-3
CASSYSQGGEQFF
>TRBJ2-1|11|TRBV12-3/TRBV12-4
CASSLYNEQFF
>TRBJ2-7|15|TRBV5-1
CASSLAGQGTYEQYF
>TRBJ1-5|15|TRBV6-5
CASSYSGSPGSPQHF
>TRBJ2-7|13|TRBV24-1
CATSDYRGGEQYF
>TRBJ2-3|12|TRBV7-9
CASSLDFDTQYF
>TRBJ1-2|13|TRBV3-1/TRBV3-2
CASGDRRNYGYTF
>TRBJ2-1|16|TRBV7-9
CASSPTSGYSYNEQFF
>TRBJ1-3|15|TRBV3-1/TRBV3-2
CASSQPGQGLNTIYF
>TRBJ1-2|15|TRBV6-5
CASSRPTDRGKGYTF
>TRBJ1-2|14|TRBV24-1
CATSDPDRGGGYTF